This passage covers 21 T cell receptor beta chains from one sample sequenced in a study of OX40 agonist ivuxolimab in advanced cancers. TCRdb's copy holds only in-frame clones and misses some; the assay was immunoSEQ multiplex PCR. The sample has about 80,000 clones, under 90% seen once. The starting material was CD4+ or CD8+ T cells sorted from blood, obtained in a trial of the OX40 agonist ivuxolimab. All receptors come from an adult with an advanced solid tumor such as melanoma, head and neck, liver or kidney cancer.

The V and J genes are TRBV4-1 and TRBJ2-2, with 9 positions matching TRBD1. The CDR3 totals 17 residues. From germline, CDR1 is MGHRA and CDR2 YSYEKL. Trimming took 0 bases from V and 4 from J; bases not matched to a gene: 6. This CDR3 is CASSQDPGTGRTGELFF. The CDR3, as DNA: TGCGCCAGCAGCCAAGATCCCGGGACAGGGCGCACCGGGGAGCTGTTTTTT.

This chain connects TRBV7-8 to TRBJ2-7; 9 nucleotides match TRBD1. V was clipped by 4 bases and J by 0 bases; unmatched bases: 1. CDR3 length equals 14 residues. Germline CDR1 and CDR2: SGHVS and FQNEAQ. The CDR3 protein is CASSWDRASYEQYF. DNA for the CDR3: TGTGCCAGCAGCTGGGACAGGGCCTCCTACGAGCAGTACTTC.

The V gene is TRBV7-8, the J gene TRBJ1-3; D remains ambiguous. The germline V gene encodes CDR1 SGHVS and CDR2 FQNEAQ. V lost 5 bases and J 5 bases, leaving 7 bases between the germline ends. CDR3 length: 12 residues. The CDR3 spells CASSDDRNTIYF. CDR3 coding DNA: TGTGCCAGCAGCGACGACAGAAACACCATATATTTT.

This chain connects TRBV7-9 to TRBJ1-2; D is unresolved. The V gene's germline CDR1 is SEHNR and CDR2 FQNEAQ (reference sequence). There are 12 residues in the CDR3. The V end was cut by 3 bases, the J end by 2 bases, with 4 bases between. CDR3: CASSLPNYGYTF. The CDR3 DNA reads TGTGCCAGCAGCTTGCCCAACTATGGCTACACCTTC.

This rearrangement joins TRBV27 to TRBJ1-4; D remains ambiguous. CDR3 size: 14 residues. The ends were cut back, 0 bases at V and 8 bases at J, with 10 bases in the middle. Looked up from germline, CDR1 is MNHEY and CDR2 is SMNVEV (reference sequence). CDR3 region: CASSLSTGSEKLFF. The CDR3 nucleotides read TGTGCCAGCAGTTTATCGACGGGTTCCGAAAAACTGTTTTTT. Variable domain in full (rest from reference TRBV27 and TRBJ1-4): EAQVTQNPRYLITVTGKKLTVTCSQNMNHEYMSWYRQDPGLGLRQIYYSMNVEVTDKGDVPEGYKVSRKEKRNFPLILESPSPNQTSLYFCASSLSTGSEKLFFGSGTQLSVL.

The chain couples TRBV7-6 to TRBJ2-5, with D uncertain. The V gene lost 1 base and the J gene lost 2 bases, with 8 bases spanning the gap. Germline CDR1 SGHVS, CDR2 FNYEAQ. The CDR3 totals 14 residues. The CDR3 sequence is CASSLEYGQETQYF. Written as DNA, the CDR3 is TGTGCCAGCAGCTTAGAATATGGGCAAGAGACCCAGTACTTC.

The V gene is TRBV5-4, the J gene TRBJ2-1, with a possible D match to TRBD2 (5 bases). CDR1 SGHNT and CDR2 YYREEE come from the germline V gene (reference sequence). Between the trimmed V and J ends, which lost 2 bases and 2 bases, there was a span of 11 bases. The CDR3 is made up of 15 amino acids. The CDR3 DNA follows: TGTGCCAGCAGCTTCCGACTAACCACCTACAATGAGCAGTTCTTC. It yields the protein CASSFRLTTYNEQFF.

V and J are TRBV5-8 and TRBJ1-6; the D gene is possibly TRBD1 (5 bases). Trimming left V 5 bases short and J 1 base short, with 16 bases between. Germline assignment: CDR1 SGHTS and CDR2 YDEGEE. CDR3 size: 17 residues. In DNA form, the CDR3 reads TGTGCCAGCAGACGTATTTCAGGGAAGTCCTATAATTCACCCCTCCACTTT. This sequence encodes CASRRISGKSYNSPLHF.

The gene calls are TRBV14 and TRBJ1-6, with unresolved D. The germline V gene encodes CDR1 SGHDN and CDR2 FVKESK. The germline V and J ends were trimmed by 4 bases and 1 base, with 11 bases remaining between them. This CDR3 contains 16 residues. In DNA, the CDR3 is TGTGCCAGCAGCCTTGACGACGGTTCCTATAATTCACCCCTCCACTTT. Translated, it gives CASSLDDGSYNSPLHF.

As DNA, the CDR3 is TGTGCCAGCAGTTACTCTTCAGGGGCTGGAAACACCATATATTTT. Its translation: CASSYSSGAGNTIYF. The J gene is TRBJ1-3, the V gene TRBV6-5; a weak D match, TRBD1 (6 bases). The germline CDR1 and CDR2 sequences are MNHEY and SVGAGI. Between the trimmed V and J ends, which lost 0 bases and 2 bases, there was a span of 8 bases. CDR3 length equals 15 residues.

V gene TRBV6-1 combines with J gene TRBJ2-2; D tentatively fits TRBD1 or TRBD2 (5 bases each). Germline V lookup: CDR1 MNHNS, CDR2 SASEGT. V lost 6 bases to trimming and J lost 4 bases, with 9 bases between them. The CDR3 spans 13 residues. The CDR3 sequence: CASRAGTTGELFF. Here the CDR3 DNA reads TGTGCCAGCAGAGCAGGGACCACCGGGGAGCTGTTTTTT.

The chain recombines TRBV4-3 with TRBJ2-1; 7 positions match TRBD2. This CDR3 is built from 14 residues. With 1 base clipped from V and 7 bases from J, the junction kept 4 bases outside the gene matches. The V gene's germline CDR1 is LGHNA and CDR2 YSLEER. CDR3 DNA sequence: TGCGCCAGCAGCCAAGGGACTAGGGCGAATGAGCAGTTCTTC. As protein: CASSQGTRANEQFF.

The rearrangement links TRBV4-1 to TRBJ2-2; D not resolved. V was shortened by 5 bases and J by 0 bases, with 10 bases between the two germline ends. The CDR3 spans 15 residues. Germline V lookup: CDR1 MGHRA, CDR2 YSYEKL. CDR3 region: CASSGRHSNTGELFF. The CDR3 coding sequence is TGCGCCAGCAGCGGCCGGCATTCGAACACCGGGGAGCTGTTTTTT.

Many counts were recorded for this clone. The chain recombines TRBV28 with TRBJ1-5; D is undetermined. The CDR3 has 12 residues. From germline, CDR1 is MDHEN and CDR2 SYDVKM. Trimming took 7 bases from V and 2 from J, leaving 6 bases between them. The CDR3 region has the DNA TGTGCCAGCACAAGTGGCAATCAGCCCCAGCATTTT. Protein sequence: CASTSGNQPQHF. Supplemented by reference TRBV28 and TRBJ1-5, the full variable domain reads DVKVTQSSRYLVKRTGEKVFLECVQDMDHENMFWYRQDPGLGLRLIYFSYDVKMKEKGDIPEGYSVSREKKERFSLILESASTNQTSMYLCASTSGNQPQHFGDGTRLSIL.

V is TRBV4-1 and J is TRBJ1-5; D is unresolved. This CDR3 is 16 amino acids long. Germline assignment: CDR1 MGHRA and CDR2 YSYEKL. V was pared by 0 bases and J by 3 bases, with 12 bases between. The CDR3 loop reads CASSQDSGRNNQPQHF. The CDR3 DNA follows: TGCGCCAGCAGCCAAGATAGTGGACGGAACAATCAGCCCCAGCATTTT.

V usage is TRBV29-1 and J usage is TRBJ2-7; TRBD1 aligns across 8 bases. The CDR3 runs to 15 residues. Unmatched junction bases numbered 9, after V lost 1 base and J lost 4 bases. CDR1 and CDR2 from the germline V gene are SQVTM and ANQGSEA. The CDR3 region has the DNA TGCAGCGTTGAAGCACCGGGACAGGCGGAATACGAGCAGTACTTC. Encoded protein: CSVEAPGQAEYEQYF.

The V and J genes are TRBV10-3 and TRBJ2-2; 10 nucleotides line up with TRBD1. Trimming took 6 bases from V and 4 from J; bases not matched to a gene: 5. Germline CDR1 ENHRY, CDR2 SYGVKD. The CDR3 totals 15 residues. The CDR3 region has the DNA TGTGCCATCAGGCCGGGACAGGGGCCCACCGGGGAGCTGTTTTTT. Amino acids: CAIRPGQGPTGELFF.

This clone was detected once. The chain recombines TRBV19 with TRBJ1-3; D is uncertain. V lost 4 bases to trimming and J lost 2 bases, with 18 bases between them. Germline lookup yields CDR1 LNHDA and CDR2 SQIVND (reference sequence). This CDR3 is built from 17 residues. In nucleotides, the CDR3 is TGTGCCAGTAGTACTTGGATCAGACTGAGGGCTGGAAACACCATATATTTT. Translated: CASSTWIRLRAGNTIYF.

The count of this clone is one. J is TRBJ2-3 and V is TRBV7-2; possibly TRBD1 for D (5 bases). This CDR3 region has 13 residues. Trimming pared 6 bases from V and 4 bases from J, leaving 11 bases between. In germline, CDR1 is SGHTA, CDR2 FQGNSA. CDR3 nucleotides: TGTGCCAGCAGGAGTCAGGGCTCAGATACGCAGTATTTT. It is translated as CASRSQGSDTQYF.

This CDR3 reads CASSPTRYQPQHF. The CDR3 region has the DNA TGTGCCAGCAGCCCAACACGATATCAGCCCCAGCATTTT. This chain uses TRBV27 with TRBJ1-5, with D uncertain. V lost 6 bases, J lost 5 bases, and 11 bases lay in between. Germline loops: CDR1 MNHEY, CDR2 SMNVEV (reference sequence). The CDR3 consists of 13 residues.

The J gene is TRBJ1-6, the V gene TRBV7-8, with unresolved D. The V end lost 1 base, the J end lost 9 bases, and 13 bases lay between the germline ends. Germline CDR1 SGHVS, CDR2 FQNEAQ. This CDR3 is built from 15 residues. The chain's CDR3 is CASSLDGSLLSPLHF. The CDR3 DNA sequence: TGTGCCAGCAGCTTAGACGGCTCGCTTCTTTCACCCCTCCACTTT. The full variable domain, rest sourced from reference TRBV7-8 and TRBJ1-6, is GAGVSQSPRYKVAKRGQDVALRCDPISGHVSLFWYQQALGQGPEFLTYFQNEAQLDKSGLPSDRFFAERPEGSVSTLKIQRTQQEDSAVYLCASSLDGSLLSPLHFGNGTRLTVT.